These 25 T cell receptor beta chains were all obtained from the same sample, sequenced in a study of blood T cell repertoires in COVID-19. Sequenced by immunoSEQ multiplex PCR; TCRdb stores in-frame clones only, minus some. The profile shows roughly 40,000 clones, 86% of them singletons. The sequenced sample was peripheral blood. These receptors originate from a man aged 50-59 years in a cohort sampled during active COVID-19.

The chain joins TRBV5-1 to TRBJ1-4; maybe TRBD1 (5 bases). Trimming took off 7 bases at V and 5 bases at J, with 18 bases between the two ends. Germline lookup yields CDR1 SGHRS and CDR2 YFSETQ. The CDR3 consists of 15 residues. CDR3 nucleotides: TGCGCCAGCGGACCCGGAGGGGTACAGAATGAAAAACTGTTTTTT. Its translation: CASGPGGVQNEKLFF.

J is TRBJ2-1 and V is TRBV25-1; D is perhaps TRBD2 (6 bases). This CDR3 comprises 14 residues. V dropped 6 bases and J dropped 0 bases, with 9 bases sitting between them. Germline V CDR1 and CDR2: MGHDK, SYGVNS. The CDR3 protein is CASREGSSYNEQFF. The CDR3 DNA is TGTGCCAGCAGGGAGGGAAGCTCCTACAATGAGCAGTTCTTC. Based on the CDR3 plus reference TRBV25-1 and TRBJ2-1, the full variable domain is EADIYQTPRYLVIGTGKKITLECSQTMGHDKMYWYQQDPGMELHLIHYSYGVNSTEKGDLSSESTVSRIRTEHFPLTLESARPSHTSQYLCASREGSSYNEQFFGPGTRLTVL.

This rearrangement joins TRBV4-1 to TRBJ1-2; 8 bases match TRBD1. V lost 4 bases to trimming and J lost 0 bases; unmatched junction nucleotides: 10. The CDR3 is made up of 17 amino acids. Germline CDR1 reads MGHRA; CDR2 reads YSYEKL. This CDR3 reads CASSPLGQETSNYGYTF. CDR3 in DNA: TGCGCCAGCAGCCCGCTGGGACAGGAGACCTCTAACTATGGCTACACCTTC.

The rearrangement joins TRBV2 to TRBJ2-3; 13 bases align to TRBD2. Germline CDR1 reads SNHLY; CDR2 reads FYNNEI. This CDR3 contains 20 residues. Trimming cost V 6 bases and J 2 bases; bases outside gene matches: 17. The CDR3 bases are TGTGCCAGCAGCGTACCGGTCGGACTAGCGGGGGAGGGGTACACAGATACGCAGTATTTT. This translates into CASSVPVGLAGEGYTDTQYF.

The chain employs TRBV18 and TRBJ1-6, with 7 bases lining up with TRBD1. V was clipped by 3 bases and J by 7 bases; unmatched bases: 9. CDR3 length equals 16 residues. Germline-derived CDR1 and CDR2 are KGHSH and LQKENI. The CDR3: CASSPSGTAPNSPLHF. As DNA, the CDR3 is TGTGCCAGCTCACCCTCGGGGACAGCGCCCAATTCACCCCTCCACTTT.

This chain joins TRBV24-1 and TRBJ2-1; 7 positions agree with TRBD2. The length of the CDR3 is 14 residues. V shed 4 bases, J shed 6 bases, and the junction held 5 bases outside the gene matches. Germline loops: CDR1 KGHDR, CDR2 SFDVKD. The CDR3 nucleotides are TGTGCCACCAGTGACAGCGGGACGCCCAATGAGCAGTTCTTC. Residues: CATSDSGTPNEQFF.

The rearrangement uses TRBV27 and TRBJ1-1, with D perhaps matching TRBD1 (6 bases). The CDR3 runs 16 residues. Germline V gene lookup returns CDR1 MNHEY and CDR2 SMNVEV (reference sequence). Trimming took off 7 bases at V and 4 bases at J, with 22 bases between the two ends. In DNA form, the CDR3 reads TGTGCCAGCACCCCAGGTGGGGGGGCGTTAAGCACTGAAGCTTTCTTT. Amino acid sequence: CASTPGGGALSTEAFF.

The chain carries TRBV7-9 and TRBJ1-1; 7 positions match TRBD1. The germline CDR1 and CDR2 sequences are SEHNR and FQNEAQ (reference sequence). The CDR3 covers 15 residues. V was clipped by 6 bases and J by 3 bases; unmatched bases: 10. CDR3 DNA: TGTGCCAGCAGTTCCTTGACAGGGACGTACACTGAAGCTTTCTTT. Translating it yields CASSSLTGTYTEAFF.

The V gene is TRBV6-5, the J gene TRBJ1-1; no clear D. Trimming left V 4 bases short and J 3 bases short, with 12 bases between. CDR3 length: 14 residues. Germline assignment: CDR1 MNHEY and CDR2 SVGAGI. CDR3 sequence reads: CASSSRVMDTEAFF. CDR3 bases: TGTGCCAGCAGTTCGAGGGTCATGGACACTGAAGCTTTCTTT.

The chain uses TRBV10-3 and TRBJ2-3; no definite D call. This CDR3 spans 13 amino acids. In germline, CDR1 is ENHRY, CDR2 SYGVKD. V was clipped by 8 bases and J by 0 bases, with 9 bases between them. Here the CDR3 reads CAIQEYSTDTQYF. In DNA form, the CDR3 reads TGTGCCATCCAGGAATATAGCACAGATACGCAGTATTTT.

V usage is TRBV2 and J usage is TRBJ1-1; D not resolved. CDR3 length: 10 residues. Trimming shortened V by 6 bases and J by 7 bases, and 6 bases separated the two germline ends. Per the germline V gene, CDR1 is SNHLY and CDR2 is FYNNEI. CDR3: CASRQNEAFF. As DNA, the CDR3 is TGTGCCAGCAGACAGAATGAAGCTTTCTTT.

The chain carries TRBV18 and TRBJ1-2, with D possibly TRBD1 on 5 matching bases. CDR1 is KGHSH and CDR2 is LQKENI in the germline V gene. V lost 11 bases and J 4 bases, leaving 14 bases between the germline ends. The CDR3 is made up of 12 amino acids. As DNA, the CDR3 is TGTGCCGGGCGGGACGGAACCTATGGCTACACCTTC. This translates into CAGRDGTYGYTF.

The rearrangement links TRBV6-6 to TRBJ2-7, with TRBD2 identical over 7 bases. The V gene's germline CDR1 is MNHNY and CDR2 SVGAGI (reference sequence). The CDR3 spans 13 residues. The V gene end was trimmed by 8 bases and the J gene end by 3 bases; junction bases not matched to a gene: 7. CDR3 in DNA: TGTGCCAGCTTATACGGCGGGGGCTACGAGCAGTACTTC. This codes for CASLYGGGYEQYF.

As concerns this clone: Other DNA sequences in this sample translate to the same CDR3. The chain recombines TRBV6-6 with TRBJ1-5, with TRBD1 matching over 7 bases. Germline V gene data show CDR1 as MNHNY and CDR2 as SVGAGI (reference sequence). The CDR3 is made up of 15 amino acids. V lost 2 bases to trimming and J lost 4 bases; unmatched junction nucleotides: 5. As DNA, the CDR3 is TGTGCCAGCAGTTACGGCCAGGGGGGTAATCAGCCCCAGCATTTT. This encodes CASSYGQGGNQPQHF.

The chain carries TRBV3-1 (or the pseudogene TRBV3-2) and TRBJ2-1; TRBD2 matches at 12 bases. Germline assignment: CDR1 LGHDT and CDR2 YNNKEL (reference sequence). The CDR3 is 19 residues long. V gave up 0 bases and J gave up 3 bases; unmatched junction bases: 9. CDR3 protein: CASSQDPLLAGGFYNEQFF. In DNA form, the CDR3 reads TGTGCCAGCAGCCAAGATCCCCTTCTAGCGGGGGGGTTCTACAATGAGCAGTTCTTC.

CDR3 in amino acids: CASSYPTGLPPRPQHF. The CDR3 bases are TGTGCCAGCAGCTACCCGACAGGGCTACCCCCCCGGCCCCAGCATTTT. V usage is TRBV7-2 and J usage is TRBJ1-5, with 7 bases that match TRBD1. The CDR3 length is 16 residues. The junction had 15 bases not matched to a gene; V was cut back by 4 bases and J by 9 bases. Germline V gives CDR1 SGHTA, CDR2 FQGNSA.

The rearrangement links TRBV7-9 to TRBJ2-3, with 10 nucleotides matching TRBD2. Germline lookup yields CDR1 SEHNR and CDR2 FQNEAQ (reference sequence). CDR3 length: 15 amino acids. The V gene end was trimmed by 3 bases and the J gene end by 3 bases; junction bases not matched to a gene: 3. CDR3 amino acids: CASSFGLAETDTQYF. The DNA of the CDR3 is TGTGCCAGCAGCTTCGGACTAGCGGAAACAGATACGCAGTATTTT.

The chain combines TRBV7-2 with TRBJ2-7; D is perhaps TRBD2 (7 bases). Trimming took 5 bases from V and 0 from J, leaving 14 bases between them. The CDR3 loop spans 15 amino acids. Per the germline V gene, CDR1 is SGHTA and CDR2 is FQGNSA. CDR3 DNA sequence: TGTGCCAGCAGCGGGGGGGCCGGTGGCTCCTACGAGCAGTACTTC. This codes for CASSGGAGGSYEQYF. The full variable domain, its missing parts supplied by reference TRBV7-2 and TRBJ2-7, is GAGVSQSPSNKVTEKGKDVELRCDPISGHTALYWYRQSLGQGLEFLIYFQGNSAPDKSGLPSDRFSAERTGGSVSTLTIQRTQQEDSAVYLCASSGGAGGSYEQYFGPGTRLTVT.

The chain joins TRBV5-4 to TRBJ1-1; 8 positions agree with TRBD1. Per germline, CDR1 SGHNT and CDR2 YYREEE (reference sequence). J was trimmed by 8 bases and V by 4 bases; bases with no gene match: 7. This CDR3 spans 13 amino acids. This CDR3 reads CASSPKDREEAFF. CDR3 bases: TGTGCCAGCAGCCCCAAGGACAGGGAGGAAGCTTTCTTT. The full variable domain, with the rest looked up from reference TRBV5-4 and TRBJ1-1, is ETGVTQSPTHLIKTRGQQVTLRCSSQSGHNTVSWYQQALGQGPQFIFQYYREEENGRGNFPPRFSGLQFPNYSSELNVNALELDDSALYLCASSPKDREEAFFGQGTRLTVV.

V usage is TRBV11-3 and J usage is TRBJ1-1; TRBD1 aligns across 7 bases. The V gene end was trimmed by 5 bases and the J gene end by 4 bases; junction bases not matched to a gene: 10. The V gene's germline CDR1 is SGHNT and CDR2 YENEEA. The CDR3 consists of 15 residues. The CDR3 bases are TGTGCCAGCAGCCCGAACAGGGGTTTCGGCACTGAAGCTTTCTTT. Its translation: CASSPNRGFGTEAFF.

The rearrangement uses TRBV10-1 and TRBJ2-7, with 7 bases identical to TRBD1. CDR3 length: 15 amino acids. V lost 6 bases and J lost 7; bases outside the gene matches: 15. Germline-derived CDR1 and CDR2 are WNHNN and SYGVQD (reference sequence). CDR3 nucleotides: TGCGCCAGCAGGCCCAGACGGGACAGTGGGCGGGAGCAGTACTTC. This sequence encodes CASRPRRDSGREQYF.

The gene calls are TRBV2 and TRBJ2-1; TRBD2 aligns across 8 bases. V dropped 8 bases and J dropped 2; count of bases not matched to a gene: 5. The germline CDR1 and CDR2 sequences are SNHLY and FYNNEI. This CDR3 is 14 amino acids long. The CDR3 bases are TGTGCCAGCCCAACCGGGGGGGCCTACAATGAGCAGTTCTTC. Translating it yields CASPTGGAYNEQFF.

This clone was detected once. This rearrangement joins TRBV19 to TRBJ1-1; the D gene is possibly TRBD1 (6 bases). V lost 5 bases and J lost 5, with 12 bases in between. The CDR3 extends over 13 amino acids. Germline V lookup: CDR1 LNHDA, CDR2 SQIVND (reference sequence). CDR3 in amino acids: CASSSGVRTEAFF. As DNA, the CDR3 is TGTGCCAGTAGTTCAGGGGTGAGGACTGAAGCTTTCTTT. Complete variable domain (other parts from reference TRBV19 and TRBJ1-1): DGGITQSPKYLFRKEGQNVTLSCEQNLNHDAMYWYRQDPGQGLRLIYYSQIVNDFQKGDIAEGYSVSREKKESFPLTVTSAQKNPTAFYLCASSSGVRTEAFFGQGTRLTVV.

CDR3 DNA: TGTGCCAGCAGCGTCAGGGGCGAGACCGGGGAGCTGTTTTTT. Translating gives CASSVRGETGELFF. J is TRBJ2-2 and V is TRBV9; tentative D call: TRBD1 (6 bases). V was pared by 2 bases and J by 5 bases, with 10 bases between. CDR1 and CDR2 (germline): SGDLS, YYNGEE. This CDR3 is built from 14 residues.

The chain combines TRBV28 with TRBJ2-1, with 7 nucleotides matching TRBD1. Germline V CDR1 and CDR2: MDHEN, SYDVKM. Losses at the gene ends were 3 bases for V and 4 bases for J; bases not matched to a gene: 6. The CDR3 extends over 15 amino acids. CDR3 amino acids: CASSLDRGPYNEQFF. CDR3 DNA: TGTGCCAGCAGTTTGGATAGGGGGCCGTACAATGAGCAGTTCTTC.